The clone carrying this T cell receptor beta chain was counted only a few times. TCRdb reprocessed the RT-PCR reads with MiXCR, giving one entry per CDR3 protein. The profile shows 550,000 to 750,000 distinct CDR3 sequences, 13% to 15% of them singletons. Germline trimming cut 0 bases from V and 5 bases from J; bases unmatched to any gene: 7. This CDR3 region has 17 residues. Germline CDR1 ENHRY, CDR2 SYGVKD. The gene calls are TRBV10-3 and TRBJ2-2; 9 positions match TRBD1. This clonotype was obtained from a female donor in good health, serving as a healthy control. The sequencing sample was made of memory CD4+ T cells from blood. The CDR3 protein is CAISESGTGWRTGELFF. In DNA form, the CDR3 reads TGTGCCATCAGTGAGTCAGGGACAGGGTGGAGAACCGGGGAGCTGTTTTTT.